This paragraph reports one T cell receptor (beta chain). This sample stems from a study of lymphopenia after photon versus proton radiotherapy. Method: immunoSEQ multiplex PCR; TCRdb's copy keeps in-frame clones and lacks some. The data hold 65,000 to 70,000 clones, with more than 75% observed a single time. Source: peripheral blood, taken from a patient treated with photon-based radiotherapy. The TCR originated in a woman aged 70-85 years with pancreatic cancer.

The CDR3 coding sequence is TGTGCCAGTAGCCTGATTAGTCCCAATGAGCAGTTCTTC. Translation gives CASSLISPNEQFF. The J gene is TRBJ2-1, the V gene TRBV19; no clear D. Per the germline V gene, CDR1 is LNHDA and CDR2 is SQIVND (reference sequence). The germline V and J ends were trimmed by 6 bases and 6 bases, with 12 bases remaining between them. The CDR3 is 13 residues long.